This T cell receptor beta chain was retrieved from a study of tissue T cells after allogeneic stem cell transplantation. This clone appeared once. Here the gene names and germline are mouse. The read stops 1 residue short of the end of the CDR3; the missing end is completed from the germline J gene. The sample contains more than one DNA sequence encoding this CDR3. The assay was immunoSEQ multiplex PCR, and TCRdb's table has in-frame clones only and misses some. The sample holds around 51,000 clones, around 66% seen once. The CDR3 consists of 15 residues. Germline V gives CDR1 FNHDT, CDR2 SITEND (reference sequence). V trimming: 4 bases; J trimming: 3 bases; junction bases outside the gene matches: 3.

Sample: sorted cells pooled from one or two spleens. The chain has TRBV19 and TRBJ2-1, with 11 bases that match TRBD1. The clonotype comes from a pool of C57BL/6 mice in good health. The CDR3 region is CASSPGTGGYAEQFF. Incomplete CDR3 DNA: TGTGCCAGCAGTCCCGGGACAGGGGGCTATGCTGAGCAGTTC.